The present entry profiles one TCR beta chain with its context. The target of this receptor is not known. No much larger clone is present one base from it, and per-base qualities are unavailable. The CDR3 runs 13 amino acids, cysteine and phenylalanine included. Only the CDR3 DNA stays, 39 bases, in frame from base 1. As encoded in the germline V gene, CDR1 is MNHEY while CDR2 is SVGEGT. V lost 2 bases and J lost 10 bases; the stretch between them is 14 bases long. This sample is drawn from a study of CD8 T cells in Susac syndrome (dated by TCRdb to about 2019). Regarding the study in general: The study used repertoire sequencing to test whether antigen drove CD8+ T cell activation and differentiation in Susac syndrome.

RNA was extracted with the RNeasy kit and roughly 0.45 to 1 ug was reverse transcribed using random hexamers. The immunoSEQ multiplex PCR assay, covering 54 Vbeta and 13 Jbeta segments, was used to amplify TCR beta CDR3 regions. To correct PCR amplification bias, a synthetic template baseline was used for both primer optimization and computational correction. Regarding the original processing steps: Reads were assigned to V, D and J genes according to IMGT and analyzed in immunoSEQ Analyzer, with only productive sequences retained. Clonality was calculated as one minus the Shannon entropy normalized by log2 of the number of productive unique sequences. Public and private clones were assessed among the 100 most prevalent clones of each patient and control. Clones were defined as Susac-specific when absent from the healthy and MS cohorts, from about 970 published viral clones and from other ImmuneACCESS disease sequences. TCRdb took the public reads, trimmed them with fastp at Q25, ran MiXCR for clone calling and kept in-frame beta chains. Rows matching on CDR3 protein sequence are summarized as one entry with the most common DNA and genes. TCRdb assigned the V and J calls; the authors' analysis was not used. The sample table holds just over 300,000 distinct CDR3 sequences, of which 92% were seen once. The top ten clones comprise approximately 0.065% of the sample.

Peripheral blood CD8+ and CD4+ T cells from healthy donors, Susac syndrome patients and multiple sclerosis patients were profiled by high-throughput TCR beta sequencing. The multiple sclerosis controls were treatment-naive patients who had stable or active relapsing-remitting disease and met the revised McDonald criteria. CD8+ TEMRA cells were enriched by FACS, while bulk CD8+ and CD4+ T cells were purified by magnetic negative isolation. Blood was drawn into EDTA tubes, processed within 24 hours, and PBMCs were isolated by density gradient centrifugation. PBMCs intended for TCR sequencing were cryopreserved in liquid nitrogen and were subsequently thawed in a 37 degrees C water bath. Purity of sorted or isolated CD4+, CD8+ and CD8+ TEMRA cells was at least 90%. What the work shows at the level of the full study, not this receptor alone: The number of individuals in the TCR sequencing and HLA analysis was recognized as being relatively small.

Sequencing input: CD4+ T cells from PBMCs. This sequence originates from a human donor with multiple sclerosis. The V and J genes are TRBV6-2 or TRBV6-3 and TRBJ1-1, with the D gene uncertain. The bases read TGTGCCAGCAGTTACGTAGGGATTAGACCAGCTTTCTTT. It codes for CASSYVGIRPAFF.